This T cell receptor (beta chain) was identified in a study of T cells in Graves' hyperthyroidism and ophthalmopathy (dated by TCRdb to between 2018 and 2021). In the study overall: Peripheral blood was sampled at the time of initial diagnosis, prior to any treatment. Once sampling was done, hyperthyroidism patients were given methimazole at a starting dose of 30 mg daily, whereas ophthalmopathy patients were given high-dose intravenous methylprednisolone. To identify distinguishing TCR V-J signatures, a discovery cohort of about a hundred patients was used, comprising 43 with Graves' ophthalmopathy and some 57 with stable Graves' hyperthyroidism. Whether ophthalmopathy could be predicted prospectively was tested in an independent validation cohort made up of under 20 hyperthyroidism patients plus 17 patients who later progressed to ophthalmopathy. The paper reports TCR Vbeta CDR3 sequencing of roughly 140 peripheral blood samples: some 44 ophthalmopathy, fewer than 80 hyperthyroidism and around 17 progressor patients. The 75 to 100 discovery patients were divided at random into training and test sets in a 7:3 ratio. The study also compared thyroid tissue and blood T-cell repertoires from about six Graves' hyperthyroidism patients. The full study reports these points: In validation, the model predicted progression to ophthalmopathy with approximately 69% sensitivity and roughly 72% specificity, a median of roughly seven months before onset. Sample size was not statistically predetermined, and blinding of investigators to group allocation was not performed. Ophthalmopathy was separated from stable hyperthyroidism by a 13 V-J signature model, with 85% to 90% sensitivity and about 84% specificity obtained in cross-validation and 80%/75% obtained in testing. Blood samples also contained most of the expanded thyroid clonotypes (frequency above 0.001), which suggests that blood repertoires may reflect thyroid immune responses.

The CDR3 runs 17 residues from the cysteine to the phenylalanine. Left in the record is the CDR3 DNA by itself, 51 bases read in frame from the first base. V is clipped by 0 bases and J by 6 bases, and the sequence between their germline boundaries is 23 bases long. From a lookup of the germline V gene (reference sequence), CDR1 and CDR2 are DFQATT and SNEGSKA. This clonotype was recorded a few times. What antigen it recognizes has not been identified. No clone much larger than this one lies a single base away; base qualities are absent. Stable Graves' hyperthyroidism was defined as the absence of progression to ophthalmopathy over 18 months of follow-up. Hyperthyroidism patients were newly diagnosed, had a disease duration of under 2 months, and were aged 18 to 65 years. Any patient with an uncontrolled infection, another autoimmune disease, pregnancy or lactation was excluded. Diagnoses were based on clinical symptoms, serum thyroxine and TRAb, thyroid ultrasound and orbital computed tomography. Ficoll-Paque density gradient centrifugation was used to isolate PBMCs from about 10 ml of fresh peripheral blood. Total RNA was extracted using Trizol reagent, and RNA quality was assessed on an Agilent 2100 Bioanalyzer.

Amplification of TCR beta CDR3 regions was carried out from RNA transcripts. The first round of RT-PCR for the TCR CDR3 was performed with the HTBI primer set and the Qiagen OneStep RT-PCR kit. Libraries were constructed in a second round of multiplex PCR, after which size selection and purification were performed. Sequencing of the libraries was done on an Illumina HiSeq2000 using paired-end 100 bp reads. The authors' pipeline ran thus. SOAPnuke was used to process the raw data, with reads discarded if the reads contained adapters or uncalled bases, had a mean Phred below 15, or lacked an exact constant-primer or identifier match. COPE v1.2.5 was used to merge the high-quality paired reads, and each unique nucleotide sequence was defined as a clonotype. MiTCR v1.1 was used to align the clonotypes against IMGT TRBV, TRBD and TRBJ reference segments. Analysis was restricted to V-J combinations with a frequency above 0.0001, which covered roughly 99% of repertoires. A TCS score was defined as the ratio between F50 (clonal expansion) and ExV (chaos), using BLOSUM62-based TCRdist between CDR3 peptides within each V-J. Welch's t-statistics and random forest reduced roughly 500 V-J features to fewer than 15, which were used in a naive Bayes classifier (R e1071). Using fastp trimming at Q25 and MiXCR clonotype assembly, TCRdb reanalyzed the public sequencing data and kept in-frame beta chains. Rows with a matching CDR3 protein are joined into one entry that keeps the most common DNA and genes. Here the V and J calls rest on TCRdb's processing, not on the authors' analysis. This sample holds some 770,000 distinct CDR3 sequences; about 15% were observed only once. Over 7.5% of the sample comes from the top ten.

Sequencing was carried out using blood. The TCR comes from a man younger than 30 with Graves' hyperthyroidism. The V and J genes are TRBV20-1 and TRBJ1-2; TRBD1 is perhaps the D gene, given 5 matching bases. The nucleotides are TGCAGTGCTAGAGAAGGGGTAGGGTCTCTTCCGGGTCATGGCTACACCTTC. This sequence encodes CSAREGVGSLPGHGYTF.